This T cell receptor (beta chain) was captured by sequencing in a study of blood T cell repertoires in COVID-19. Study summary: The cDNA or gDNA used as material had been derived from T cells, B-cell-depleted T cells, or PBMCs.

CDR3 length: 14 amino acids. Trimming at V came to 7 bases and at J to 9 bases, leaving 13 bases not matched to a gene. Germline loops: CDR1 SEHNR, CDR2 FQNEAQ (reference sequence). Authors' analysis steps: Reference gene primers were amplified, and this amplification served to estimate nucleated cell counts. The table came from immunoSEQ multiplex PCR; TCRdb's copy has only in-frame clones and leaves some out. That table furnishes V, J and clone size, whereas the DNA furnished D and trimming. Here the sample spans about 94,000 clones, 80% being singletons. V and J are TRBV7-9 and TRBJ2-5, with 8 bases matching TRBD2. This TCR derives from a human donor in a cohort sampled during active COVID-19. The sample taken for sequencing was peripheral blood. The CDR3 region is CASIASGPKVAQYF. In DNA form, the CDR3 reads TGTGCCAGCATTGCTAGCGGGCCCAAGGTGGCCCAGTACTTC.